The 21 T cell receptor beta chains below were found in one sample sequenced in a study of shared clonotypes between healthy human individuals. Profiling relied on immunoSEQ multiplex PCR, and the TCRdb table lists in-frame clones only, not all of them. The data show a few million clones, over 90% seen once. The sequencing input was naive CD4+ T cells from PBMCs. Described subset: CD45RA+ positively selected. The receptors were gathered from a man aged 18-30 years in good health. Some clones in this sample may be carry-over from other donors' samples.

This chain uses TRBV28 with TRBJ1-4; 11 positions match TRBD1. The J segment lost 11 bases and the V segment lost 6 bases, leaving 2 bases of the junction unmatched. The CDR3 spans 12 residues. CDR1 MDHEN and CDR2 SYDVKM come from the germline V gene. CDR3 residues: CASRDRGLKLFF. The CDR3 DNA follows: TGTGCCAGCAGGGACAGGGGGCTGAAACTGTTTTTT.

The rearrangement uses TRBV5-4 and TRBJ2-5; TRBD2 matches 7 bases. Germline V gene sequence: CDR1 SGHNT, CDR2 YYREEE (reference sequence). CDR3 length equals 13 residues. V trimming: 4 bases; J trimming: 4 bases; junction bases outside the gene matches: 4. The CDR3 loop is CASSAGGSETQYF. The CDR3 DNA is TGTGCCAGCAGCGCCGGGGGGTCAGAGACCCAGTACTTC.

CDR3 residues: CASSLAYRETQYF. Written as DNA, the CDR3 is TGCGCCAGCAGCTTGGCCTATCGGGAGACCCAGTACTTC. The rearrangement links TRBV5-1 to TRBJ2-5, with D uncertain. The V gene lost 0 bases and the J gene lost 5 bases, with 8 bases spanning the gap. This CDR3 has 13 residues. CDR1 SGHRS and CDR2 YFSETQ come from the germline V gene.

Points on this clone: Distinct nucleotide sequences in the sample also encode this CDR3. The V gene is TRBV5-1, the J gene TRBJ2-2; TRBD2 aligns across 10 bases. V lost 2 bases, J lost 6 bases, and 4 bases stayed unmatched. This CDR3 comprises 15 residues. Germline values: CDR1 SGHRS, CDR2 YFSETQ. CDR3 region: CASSFLAGVAGELFF. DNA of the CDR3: TGCGCCAGCAGCTTCCTAGCGGGAGTGGCCGGGGAGCTGTTTTTT.

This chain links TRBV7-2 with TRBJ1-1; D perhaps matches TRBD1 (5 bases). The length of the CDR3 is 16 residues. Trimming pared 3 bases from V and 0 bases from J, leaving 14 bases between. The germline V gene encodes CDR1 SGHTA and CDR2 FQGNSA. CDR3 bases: TGTGCCAGCAGCTTGGGGGGGGTCAGGATGAACACTGAAGCTTTCTTT. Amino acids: CASSLGGVRMNTEAFF.

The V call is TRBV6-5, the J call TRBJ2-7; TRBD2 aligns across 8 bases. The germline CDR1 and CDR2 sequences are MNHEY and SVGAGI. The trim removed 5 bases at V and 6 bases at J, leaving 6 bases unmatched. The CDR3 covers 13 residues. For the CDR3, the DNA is TGTGCCAGCAGTAGCGGACTAGCCGGCGAGCAGTACTTC. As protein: CASSSGLAGEQYF.

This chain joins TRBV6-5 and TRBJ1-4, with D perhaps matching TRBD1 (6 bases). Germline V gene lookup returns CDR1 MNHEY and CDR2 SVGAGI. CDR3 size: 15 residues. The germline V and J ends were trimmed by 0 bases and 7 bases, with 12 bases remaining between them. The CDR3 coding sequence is TGTGCCAGCAGTTACTCGTGGGGCAGGGGTGAAAAACTGTTTTTT. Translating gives CASSYSWGRGEKLFF.

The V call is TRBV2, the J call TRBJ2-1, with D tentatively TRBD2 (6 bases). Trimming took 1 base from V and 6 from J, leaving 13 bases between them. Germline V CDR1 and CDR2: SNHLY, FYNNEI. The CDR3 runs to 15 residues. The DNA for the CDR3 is TGTGCCAGCAGTGAAGGGTTAGCGGCGTTCAATGAGCAGTTCTTC. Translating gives CASSEGLAAFNEQFF.

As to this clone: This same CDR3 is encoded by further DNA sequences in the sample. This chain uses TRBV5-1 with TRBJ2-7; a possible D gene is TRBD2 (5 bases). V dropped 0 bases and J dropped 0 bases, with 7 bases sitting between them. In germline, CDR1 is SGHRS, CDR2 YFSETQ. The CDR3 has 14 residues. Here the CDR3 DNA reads TGCGCCAGCAGCTTGGAGCGGAGCTCCTACGAGCAGTACTTC. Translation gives CASSLERSSYEQYF.

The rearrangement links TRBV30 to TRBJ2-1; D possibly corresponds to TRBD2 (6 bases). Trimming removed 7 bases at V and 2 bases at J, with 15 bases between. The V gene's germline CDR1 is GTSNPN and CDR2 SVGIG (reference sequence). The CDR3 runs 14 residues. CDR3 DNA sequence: TGTGCCTTGAGCAAGCGGGCTACCTACAATGAGCAGTTCTTC. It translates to CALSKRATYNEQFF.

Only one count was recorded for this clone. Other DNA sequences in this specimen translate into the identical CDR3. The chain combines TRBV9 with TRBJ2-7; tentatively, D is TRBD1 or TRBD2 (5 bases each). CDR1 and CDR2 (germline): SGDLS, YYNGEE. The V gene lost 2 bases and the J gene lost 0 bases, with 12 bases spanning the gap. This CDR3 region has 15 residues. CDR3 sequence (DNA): TGTGCCAGCAGCGTGGGGACGTCCAGCTCCTACGAGCAGTACTTC. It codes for CASSVGTSSSYEQYF.

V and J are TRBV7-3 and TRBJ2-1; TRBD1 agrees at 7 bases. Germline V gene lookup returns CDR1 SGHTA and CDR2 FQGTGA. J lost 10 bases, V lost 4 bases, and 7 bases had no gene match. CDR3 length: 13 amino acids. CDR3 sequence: CASSSSTGDEQFF. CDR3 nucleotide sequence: TGTGCCAGCAGCTCATCTACAGGGGACGAGCAGTTCTTC.

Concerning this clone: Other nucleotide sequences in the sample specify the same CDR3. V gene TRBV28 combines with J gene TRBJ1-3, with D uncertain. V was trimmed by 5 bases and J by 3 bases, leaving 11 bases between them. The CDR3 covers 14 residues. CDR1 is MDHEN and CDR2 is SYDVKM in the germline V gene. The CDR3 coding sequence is TGTGCCAGCAGTCCGCCCGGCGGTGGAAACACCATATATTTT. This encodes CASSPPGGGNTIYF.

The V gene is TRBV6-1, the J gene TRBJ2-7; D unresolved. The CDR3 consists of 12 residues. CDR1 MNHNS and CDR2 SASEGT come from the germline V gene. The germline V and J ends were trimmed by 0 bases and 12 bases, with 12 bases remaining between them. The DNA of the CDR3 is TGTGCCAGCAGTGAAGCGTCGGGCCTTCGGTACTTC. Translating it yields CASSEASGLRYF.

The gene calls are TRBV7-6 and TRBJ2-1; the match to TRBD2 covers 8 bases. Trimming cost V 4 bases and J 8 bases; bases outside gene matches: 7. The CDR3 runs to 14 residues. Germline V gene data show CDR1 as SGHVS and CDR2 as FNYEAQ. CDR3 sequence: CASSSPGLVYEQFF. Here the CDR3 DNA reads TGTGCCAGCAGCTCACCGGGACTAGTGTATGAGCAGTTCTTC.

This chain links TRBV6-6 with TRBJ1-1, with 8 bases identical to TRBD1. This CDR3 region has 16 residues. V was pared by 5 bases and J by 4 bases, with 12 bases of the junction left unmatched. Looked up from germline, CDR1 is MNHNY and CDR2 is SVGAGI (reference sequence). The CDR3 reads CASSTSGGGTATEAFF. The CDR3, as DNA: TGTGCCAGCAGTACCTCAGGGGGCGGAACTGCCACTGAAGCTTTCTTT.

Written as DNA, the CDR3 is TGCGCCAGCAGCGAGGGACAGGGATCCTATGGCTACACCTTC. This gives the protein CASSEGQGSYGYTF. The gene calls are TRBV5-1 and TRBJ1-2, with 9 bases aligning to TRBD1. Germline lookup yields CDR1 SGHRS and CDR2 YFSETQ. The CDR3 has 14 residues. Trimming at V came to 4 bases and at J to 4 bases, leaving 5 bases not matched to a gene.

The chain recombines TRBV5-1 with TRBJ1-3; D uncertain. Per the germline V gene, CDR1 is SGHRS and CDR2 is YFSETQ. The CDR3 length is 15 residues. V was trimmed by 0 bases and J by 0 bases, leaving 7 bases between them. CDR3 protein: CASSLGPASGNTIYF. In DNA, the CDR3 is TGCGCCAGCAGCTTGGGCCCGGCCTCTGGAAACACCATATATTTT.

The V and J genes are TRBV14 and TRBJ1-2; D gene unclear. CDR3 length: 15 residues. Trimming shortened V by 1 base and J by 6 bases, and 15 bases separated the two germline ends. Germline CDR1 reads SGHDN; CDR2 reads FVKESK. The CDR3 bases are TGTGCCAGCAGCCAAGGACGGATCCGGCTCGATGGCTACACCTTC. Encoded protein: CASSQGRIRLDGYTF.

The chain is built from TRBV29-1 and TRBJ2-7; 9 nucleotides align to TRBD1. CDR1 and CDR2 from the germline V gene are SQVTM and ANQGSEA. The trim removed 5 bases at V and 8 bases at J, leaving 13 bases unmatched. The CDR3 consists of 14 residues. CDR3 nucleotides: TGCAGCGTTTCTGCCCGGGACAGGGAGGAAAAGCAGTACTTC. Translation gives CSVSARDREEKQYF.

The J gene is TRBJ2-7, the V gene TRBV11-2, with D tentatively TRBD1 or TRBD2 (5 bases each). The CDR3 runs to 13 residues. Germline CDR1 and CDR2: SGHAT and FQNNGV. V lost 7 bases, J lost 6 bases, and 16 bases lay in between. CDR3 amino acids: CASTRTLVPEQYF. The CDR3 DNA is TGTGCCAGCACCCGGACACTAGTGCCCGAGCAGTACTTC.